The 27 T cell receptor beta chains listed next were all sequenced from one sample in a study of CD8+ T cells in alopecia areata. cDNA reverse transcribed from extracted RNA served as the sequencing template. The method was immunoSEQ multiplex PCR; TCRdb's version includes in-frame clones alone and lacks a portion of them. Of roughly 130,000 clones in the sample, roughly 54% were seen once. Source: CD4+ T cells sorted from blood, taken at week 0. These receptors originate from a human donor with alopecia areata.

The chain carries TRBV11-2 and TRBJ2-1; D unresolved. V was cut by 5 bases and J by 8 bases, with 7 bases left in between. CDR3 size: 11 residues. The germline gives CDR1 SGHAT, CDR2 FQNNGV. The CDR3 sequence: CASSVGDEQFF. In DNA form, the CDR3 reads TGTGCCAGCAGCGTGGGTGATGAGCAGTTCTTC.

The chain carries TRBV7-9 and TRBJ2-7; 7 bases map to TRBD1. J was trimmed by 3 bases and V by 0 bases; bases with no gene match: 8. Germline assignment: CDR1 SEHNR and CDR2 FQNEAQ (reference sequence). CDR3 size: 16 residues. DNA of the CDR3: TGTGCCAGCAGCTTAGCTGGAGACAGGGCGATCTACGAGCAGTACTTC. Residues: CASSLAGDRAIYEQYF.

This rearrangement joins TRBV15 to TRBJ2-1; perhaps TRBD2 as D (7 bases). The CDR3 has 15 amino acids. The germline V gene encodes CDR1 LNHNV and CDR2 YYDKDF (reference sequence). Trimming cost V 1 base and J 9 bases, with 16 bases left between them. CDR3 protein: CATSRGGREHFEQFF. The CDR3 nucleotides are TGTGCCACCAGCAGAGGGGGGCGGGAGCATTTTGAGCAGTTCTTC.

The gene calls are TRBV18 and TRBJ2-6; the D gene is possibly TRBD1 (5 bases). The CDR3 covers 17 residues. Germline V gene lookup returns CDR1 KGHSH and CDR2 LQKENI. Trimming removed 1 base from V and 3 bases from J, with 13 bases in between. In nucleotides, the CDR3 is TGTGCCAGCTCACCACTCCTTGACAGTAATGGGGCCAACGTCCTGACTTTC. Its protein is CASSPLLDSNGANVLTF.

This clone has just a few counts. The V call is TRBV7-2, the J call TRBJ1-3; unclear D gene. Between the trimmed V and J ends, which lost 1 base and 1 base, there was a span of 14 bases. Germline values: CDR1 SGHTA, CDR2 FQGNSA. CDR3 size: 17 residues. CDR3 sequence (DNA): TGTGCCAGCAGCTTAGTTTCGGGCACTTCATCTGGAAACACCATATATTTT. Amino acid sequence: CASSLVSGTSSGNTIYF.

The rearrangement joins TRBV4-2 to TRBJ2-7; 8 bases match TRBD1. CDR1 and CDR2 from the germline V gene are LGHNA and YNFKEQ. This CDR3 comprises 14 residues. Trimming removed 0 bases from V and 6 bases from J; junction bases left unmatched: 4. CDR3 sequence reads: CASSQESTGGEQYF. CDR3 nucleotide sequence: TGTGCCAGCAGCCAAGAAAGCACAGGGGGCGAGCAGTACTTC.

The J gene is TRBJ2-2, the V gene TRBV10-3, with D tentatively TRBD2 (6 bases). V gave up 3 bases and J gave up 13 bases, with 12 bases separating them. The germline V gene has CDR1 ENHRY and CDR2 SYGVKD. The CDR3 covers 12 residues. The CDR3: CAISDHGGVLFF. The CDR3 nucleotides are TGTGCCATCAGTGATCACGGGGGTGTGCTGTTTTTT.

This clone was counted a few times. The V and J genes are TRBV7-2 and TRBJ2-7; possible D gene TRBD1, 5 bases. Per the germline V gene, CDR1 is SGHTA and CDR2 is FQGNSA. V lost 2 bases and J lost 2, with 10 bases in between. The CDR3 totals 14 residues. This CDR3 reads CASSLFQGTYEQYF. The CDR3, as DNA: TGTGCCAGCAGCTTATTCCAGGGTACCTACGAGCAGTACTTC.

The V call is TRBV7-9, the J call TRBJ2-1; D is possibly TRBD1 (5 bases). CDR3 size: 12 residues. Germline CDR1 is SEHNR and CDR2 is FQNEAQ (reference sequence). With 1 base removed from V and 13 bases from J, the gap between germline ends came to 11 bases. The CDR3 region has the DNA TGTGCCAGCAGCTTAGTGGCCAGGGCCCAGTTCTTC. It specifies CASSLVARAQFF.

This chain connects TRBV10-3 to TRBJ2-1; 8 bases align to TRBD2. The CDR3 extends over 14 amino acids. J was trimmed by 9 bases and V by 6 bases; bases with no gene match: 10. From germline, CDR1 is ENHRY and CDR2 SYGVKD. The CDR3 is CAIRGTSGGGEQFF. CDR3 coding DNA: TGTGCCATCAGAGGGACTAGTGGGGGAGGTGAGCAGTTCTTC.

About this clone: Other DNA sequences of this sample code for an identical CDR3. V gene TRBV5-1 combines with J gene TRBJ2-7, with D possibly being TRBD1 (5 bases). This CDR3 comprises 13 residues. Trimming removed 0 bases at V and 1 base at J, with 5 bases between. CDR1 and CDR2 from the germline V gene are SGHRS and YFSETQ. CDR3 loop: CASSLGQSYEQYF. As DNA, the CDR3 is TGCGCCAGCAGCTTGGGACAGTCCTACGAGCAGTACTTC.

The chain joins TRBV5-1 to TRBJ2-5; 11 nucleotides align to TRBD2. Germline V lookup: CDR1 SGHRS, CDR2 YFSETQ. This CDR3 is 15 amino acids long. With 4 bases clipped from V and 7 bases from J, the junction kept 9 bases outside the gene matches. The CDR3 bases are TGCGCCAGCAGCGGCCTAGCGGGGGGTTCTGTGACCCAGTACTTC. Its protein is CASSGLAGGSVTQYF.

Here the CDR3 reads CASSLVASGADLSHNEQFF. The CDR3 DNA is TGTGCCAGCAGCTTAGTGGCTAGCGGAGCGGACCTATCTCACAATGAGCAGTTCTTC. The chain employs TRBV7-6 and TRBJ2-1; 7 positions agree with TRBD2. The CDR3 sequence is 19 residues long. The germline V gene encodes CDR1 SGHVS and CDR2 FNYEAQ. Trimming at V came to 1 base and at J to 5 bases, leaving 17 bases not matched to a gene.

This clone came up a few times. The chain links TRBV2 to TRBJ2-3, with 10 bases fitting TRBD2. V lost 8 bases, J lost 1 base, and 3 bases stayed unmatched. CDR3 length: 14 amino acids. Germline V CDR1 and CDR2: SNHLY, FYNNEI. CDR3 protein: CASLAGAGTDTQYF. The DNA for the CDR3 is TGTGCCAGCCTAGCGGGGGCAGGCACAGATACGCAGTATTTT. The whole variable domain, remainder taken from reference TRBV2 and TRBJ2-3, is EPEVTQTPSHQVTQMGQEVILRCVPISNHLYFYWYRQILGQKVEFLVSFYNNEISEKSEIFDDQFSVERPDGSNFTLKIRSTKLEDSAMYFCASLAGAGTDTQYFGPGTRLTVL.

This chain joins TRBV7-9 and TRBJ2-1; perhaps TRBD1 as D (6 bases). Looked up from germline, CDR1 is SEHNR and CDR2 is FQNEAQ (reference sequence). The CDR3 contains 15 residues. V lost 3 bases and J 4 bases, leaving 13 bases between the germline ends. The CDR3 reads CASSLAQGEYNEQFF. CDR3 nucleotide sequence: TGTGCCAGCAGCTTGGCACAGGGAGAATACAATGAGCAGTTCTTC.

This clone was counted a single time. The chain couples TRBV6-1 to TRBJ2-7; a weak D match, TRBD1 (6 bases). Germline CDR1 and CDR2: MNHNS and SASEGT. CDR3 length equals 16 residues. The ends were cut back, 1 base at V and 4 bases at J, with 17 bases in the middle. The DNA for the CDR3 is TGTGCCAGCAGTGAAGAGGGGGTGGGTACATGGTACGAGCAGTACTTC. Translating gives CASSEEGVGTWYEQYF.

This chain connects TRBV4-2 to TRBJ2-2; 8 positions match TRBD2. CDR1 and CDR2 (germline): LGHNA, YNFKEQ. The CDR3 spans 17 residues. Trimming took 0 bases from V and 5 from J; bases not matched to a gene: 8. The CDR3: CASSQDGRGGRTGELFF. As DNA, the CDR3 is TGTGCCAGCAGCCAAGATGGTCGGGGGGGCCGGACCGGGGAGCTGTTTTTT.

V is TRBV29-1 and J is TRBJ1-1; D unclear. V was clipped by 6 bases and J by 6 bases, with 23 bases between them. CDR3 length: 15 amino acids. CDR1 SQVTM and CDR2 ANQGSEA come from the germline V gene. CDR3 nucleotides: TGCAGCGTCGTCATAGCGGCCAGTGAAAACTCTGAAGCTTTCTTT. As protein: CSVVIAASENSEAFF.

This clone was counted only a few times. The rearrangement links TRBV10-3 to TRBJ2-2; D not certain. From germline, CDR1 is ENHRY and CDR2 SYGVKD. The CDR3 is 12 residues long. Trimming shortened V by 5 bases and J by 8 bases, and 9 bases separated the two germline ends. CDR3 DNA sequence: TGTGCCATCAGTCAAACCGGGGGGGAGCTGTTTTTT. It encodes CAISQTGGELFF.

The V and J genes are TRBV5-6 and TRBJ1-2, with TRBD1 identical over 11 bases. Trimming at V came to 4 bases and at J to 4 bases, leaving 6 bases not matched to a gene. The germline CDR1 and CDR2 sequences are SGHDT and YYEEEE. This CDR3 contains 15 residues. CDR3 in DNA: TGTGCCAGCAGCCCGGGGACAGGGGGTCTCTATGGCTACACCTTC. It yields the protein CASSPGTGGLYGYTF.

This clone showed up just a few times. J is TRBJ1-1 and V is TRBV30; D remains ambiguous. V was shortened by 4 bases and J by 0 bases, with 9 bases between the two germline ends. Germline-derived CDR1 and CDR2 are GTSNPN and SVGIG (reference sequence). There are 13 residues in the CDR3. The CDR3 spells CAWTVNMNTEAFF. The CDR3 DNA reads as TGTGCCTGGACCGTTAATATGAACACTGAAGCTTTCTTT.

The rearrangement joins TRBV10-3 to TRBJ2-5, with TRBD2 matching over 7 bases. Germline lookup yields CDR1 ENHRY and CDR2 SYGVKD. Trimming removed 10 bases from V and 5 bases from J; junction bases left unmatched: 7. This CDR3 is 12 amino acids long. The CDR3 sequence: CATRGGSETQYF. The CDR3 coding sequence is TGTGCCACCCGGGGAGGGTCTGAGACCCAGTACTTC.

The genes are TRBV20-1 and TRBJ2-7; D unresolved. CDR1 is DFQATT, CDR2 SNEGSKA, per germline (reference sequence). CDR3 length: 11 residues. V was cut by 1 base and J by 6 bases, with 7 bases left in between. The DNA of the CDR3 is TGCAGTGCTAGAGGGGGTTCCGAGCAGTACTTC. Residues: CSARGGSEQYF.

This chain links TRBV5-1 with TRBJ2-5; TRBD2 aligns across 10 bases. The CDR3 is made up of 15 amino acids. V shed 4 bases and J 3 bases; nucleotides not matched to a gene: 6. Germline CDR1 is SGHRS and CDR2 is YFSETQ. The CDR3 region has the DNA TGCGCCAGCAGCCCGGGACTAGCGCGAGAAGAGACCCAGTACTTC. Translation gives CASSPGLAREETQYF. The complete variable domain, with remaining parts taken from reference TRBV5-1 and TRBJ2-5, reads KAGVTQTPRYLIKTRGQQVTLSCSPISGHRSVSWYQQTPGQGLQFLFEYFSETQRNKGNFPGRFSGRQFSNSRSEMNVSTLELGDSALYLCASSPGLAREETQYFGPGTRLLVL.

The chain recombines TRBV7-6 with TRBJ2-7, with TRBD1 matching over 8 bases. The germline CDR1 and CDR2 sequences are SGHVS and FNYEAQ. The V segment lost 4 bases and the J segment 0 bases; nucleotides outside the gene matches: 8. The CDR3 consists of 16 residues. CDR3 in amino acids: CASSSWGTGGSYEQYF. The CDR3 DNA is TGTGCCAGCAGCTCCTGGGGGACAGGCGGCTCCTACGAGCAGTACTTC.

The V call is TRBV2, the J call TRBJ2-5, with D perhaps TRBD1 or TRBD2 (6 bases each). The length of the CDR3 is 10 residues. V was clipped by 6 bases and J by 9 bases, with 8 bases between them. Germline CDR1 is SNHLY and CDR2 is FYNNEI. CDR3 region: CASRGGSQYF. Here the CDR3 DNA reads TGTGCCAGCAGAGGGGGGTCCCAGTACTTC.

The genes are TRBV4-2 and TRBJ2-7, with TRBD2 as a possible D gene (6 bases). V was cut by 0 bases and J by 6 bases, with 15 bases left in between. This CDR3 has 15 amino acids. Germline assignment: CDR1 LGHNA and CDR2 YNFKEQ. This CDR3 is CASSQDPTRPGEQYF. DNA of the CDR3: TGTGCCAGCAGCCAAGATCCGACTAGGCCGGGCGAGCAGTACTTC.